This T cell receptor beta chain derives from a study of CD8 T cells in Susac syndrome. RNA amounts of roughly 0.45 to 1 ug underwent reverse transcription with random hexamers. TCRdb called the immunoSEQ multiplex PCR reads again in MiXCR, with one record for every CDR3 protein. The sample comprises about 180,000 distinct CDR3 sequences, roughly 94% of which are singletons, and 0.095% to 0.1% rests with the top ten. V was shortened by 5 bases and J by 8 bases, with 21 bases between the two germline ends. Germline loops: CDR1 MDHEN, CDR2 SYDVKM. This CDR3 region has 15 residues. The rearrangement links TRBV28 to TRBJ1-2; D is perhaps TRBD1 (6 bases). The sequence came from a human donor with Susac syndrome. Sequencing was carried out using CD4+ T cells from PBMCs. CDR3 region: CASSPRGLASWGYTF. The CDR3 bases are TGTGCCAGCAGTCCGCGGGGGCTAGCCTCGTGGGGCTACACCTTC.